The 6 T cell receptor beta chains below were found in one sample sequenced in a study of a mutant IDH1 vaccine in newly diagnosed glioma. Data came from immunoSEQ multiplex PCR; TCRdb stores just in-frame clones and leaves some out. This sample has 25,000 to 35,000 clones, with around nine tenths found just once. Their antigen targets remain unknown. Time point described: week 23, last vaccination. Mutant IDH1 20-mer peptide, at 300 ug, made up each vaccine dose, with topical imiquimod. The specimen comprised PBMCs, sampled from a glioma patient whose treatment included an IDH1 peptide vaccine. These receptors all stem from a middle-aged man with glioma.

This clone was seen a single time. This sequence joins TRBV2 and TRBJ1-4; D remains unclear. This CDR3 has 13 amino acids. Germline CDR1 SNHLY, CDR2 FYNNEI. The V end was cut by 7 bases, the J end by 7 bases, with 13 bases between. The CDR3 DNA follows: TGTGCCAGCAAGGTCTCAACGGCTGAAAAACTGTTTTTT. This sequence encodes CASKVSTAEKLFF.

This sequence joins TRBV11-1 and TRBJ1-2; D call uncertain. Per germline, CDR1 SGHAT and CDR2 FQDESV (reference sequence). Deletions cut 5 bases from V and 3 bases from J, with 16 bases between. This CDR3 is built from 15 residues. Written as DNA, the CDR3 is TGTGCCAGCAGCCCGGATCTGGCAGATTACTATGGCTACACCTTC. Translating gives CASSPDLADYYGYTF.

This clone was detected only a few times. The V and J genes are TRBV5-8 and TRBJ1-1; D may be TRBD1 (5 bases). The V and J ends lost 0 bases and 1 base respectively, with 10 bases between them. The germline gives CDR1 SGHTS, CDR2 YDEGEE. This CDR3 comprises 15 residues. The CDR3 reads CASSLDAGGNTEAFF. CDR3 DNA sequence: TGTGCCAGCAGCTTGGATGCGGGGGGGAACACTGAAGCTTTCTTT. The full variable domain, its missing parts supplied by reference TRBV5-8 and TRBJ1-1, is EAGVTQSPTHLIKTRGQQATLRCSPISGHTSVYWYQQALGLGLQFLLWYDEGEERNRGNFPPRFSGRQFPNYSSELNVNALELEDSALYLCASSLDAGGNTEAFFGQGTRLTVV.

This clone showed up just a few times. The chain joins TRBV21-1 to TRBJ1-5. TRBV21-1 is noted as a pseudogene. The CDR3 runs 16 residues. CDR3 sequence: CASSHLGGGSNQPQHF. Here the CDR3 DNA reads TGTGCCAGCAGCCACTTGGGGGGAGGGTCAAATCAGCCCCAGCATTTT.

V usage is TRBV4-1 and J usage is TRBJ1-2; D unclear. Trimming stripped 0 bases from V and 6 bases from J, with 8 bases between. CDR3 length: 13 amino acids. Germline V gene lookup returns CDR1 MGHRA and CDR2 YSYEKL. The CDR3 here is CASSQDNEDGYTF. CDR3 sequence (DNA): TGCGCCAGCAGCCAAGACAATGAAGATGGCTACACCTTC.

A remark on this clone: One junction end does not reproduce the germline sequence, and a read error may be involved. The rearrangement uses TRBV4-1 and TRBJ1-4; no firm D call. There are 13 residues in the CDR3. Germline assignment: CDR1 MGHRA and CDR2 YSYEKL. The CDR3 region is CASSQMFSRKRFF. The DNA of the CDR3 is TGCGCCAGCAGCCAAATGTTTTCTAGGAAACGGTTTTTT.